A single sample is the source of the 3 T cell receptor beta chains below, sequenced in a study of cytomegalovirus exposure and HLA in healthy donors. The primer mix had 60 Vbeta and 13 Jbeta primers. Clones were read by immunoSEQ multiplex PCR, and TCRdb kept only the in-frame ones, dropping some. The sample records about 130,000 clones, around three quarters being singletons. Sequenced input: PBMCs. These receptors all stem from a woman aged 45-60 years in good health and CMV-seronegative.

The CDR3 here is CASSLGTGNTEAFF. In nucleotides, the CDR3 is TGTGCCAGCAGCTTAGGAACGGGGAACACTGAAGCTTTCTTT. V and J are TRBV11-2 and TRBJ1-1; D is unresolved. The CDR3 spans 14 residues. Trimming stripped 1 base from V and 1 base from J, with 7 bases between. Germline loops: CDR1 SGHAT, CDR2 FQNNGV.

This clone was seen just once. The rearrangement uses TRBV29-1 and TRBJ2-2; 10 nucleotides align to TRBD2. The CDR3 runs 14 residues. CDR1 and CDR2 from the germline V gene are SQVTM and ANQGSEA. With V trimmed by 2 bases and J by 5 bases, 2 bases remained unmatched. The CDR3 DNA follows: TGCAGCGTTGAAAGCGGGAGGGGTACCGGGGAGCTGTTTTTT. Residues: CSVESGRGTGELFF.

The chain joins TRBV7-2 to TRBJ2-1, with 8 nucleotides matching TRBD1. From germline, CDR1 is SGHTA and CDR2 FQGNSA. Trimming took 5 bases from V and 4 from J; bases not matched to a gene: 7. CDR3 size: 15 residues. DNA for the CDR3: TGTGCCAGCAGCCCCGACAGGGGTACGTACAATGAGCAGTTCTTC. As protein: CASSPDRGTYNEQFF.